Following are 24 T cell receptor beta chains from one sample sequenced in a study of blood T cell repertoires in COVID-19. TCRdb's table, derived via immunoSEQ multiplex PCR, lists solely in-frame clones and lacks some. The table shows 300,000 or so clones, with 75% to 90% occurring only once. Sequenced: peripheral blood. The receptors here all came from a woman aged 40-49 years who had recovered from COVID-19.

This clone was seen a few times. The chain carries TRBV19 and TRBJ2-7; D is perhaps TRBD2 (6 bases). The CDR3 totals 13 residues. V was shortened by 1 base and J by 13 bases, with 17 bases between the two germline ends. Germline-derived CDR1 and CDR2 are LNHDA and SQIVND (reference sequence). DNA of the CDR3: TGTGCCAGTAGTATAGGAAAGGCGGGGTACTTATACTTC. This sequence encodes CASSIGKAGYLYF.

The chain employs TRBV6-5 and TRBJ2-3; 9 positions agree with TRBD2. V lost 8 bases, J lost 4 bases, and 7 bases stayed unmatched. Germline values: CDR1 MNHEY, CDR2 SVGAGI. The CDR3 is 14 amino acids. The CDR3 is CASQVAGEADTQYF. Written as DNA, the CDR3 is TGTGCCAGCCAGGTAGCGGGGGAGGCAGATACGCAGTATTTT.

The chain is built from TRBV4-2 and TRBJ1-2; D not certain. The CDR3 length is 15 residues. Trimming took 5 bases from V and 3 from J, leaving 16 bases between them. Germline loops: CDR1 LGHNA, CDR2 YNFKEQ. CDR3 amino acids: CASSKIPTPDYGYTF. In nucleotides, the CDR3 is TGTGCCAGCAGCAAGATACCGACACCGGACTATGGCTACACCTTC.

The chain uses TRBV4-1 and TRBJ1-4; TRBD1 matches at 10 bases. Germline CDR1 and CDR2: MGHRA and YSYEKL. Trimming took 4 bases from V and 7 from J; bases not matched to a gene: 12. CDR3 length equals 17 residues. The CDR3 loop is CASSLGQGPSGSEKLFF. The CDR3 DNA is TGCGCCAGCAGCCTGGGACAGGGGCCCTCCGGGAGTGAAAAACTGTTTTTT.

The V gene is TRBV19, the J gene TRBJ1-1; 7 bases are shared with TRBD1. V lost 5 bases to trimming and J lost 5 bases; unmatched junction nucleotides: 11. From germline, CDR1 is LNHDA and CDR2 SQIVND (reference sequence). The CDR3 extends over 15 amino acids. The CDR3 DNA follows: TGTGCCAGTAGTGTCAACAGGGGCCCCGGGACTGAAGCTTTCTTT. Amino acid sequence: CASSVNRGPGTEAFF.

This chain joins TRBV19 and TRBJ2-3, with 7 nucleotides matching TRBD1. Germline values: CDR1 LNHDA, CDR2 SQIVND (reference sequence). Trimming cost V 7 bases and J 4 bases; bases outside gene matches: 8. The CDR3 extends over 14 amino acids. Here the CDR3 DNA reads TGTGCCAGTAAAAGGGGGCTAGAAGCAGATACGCAGTATTTT. It translates to CASKRGLEADTQYF.

This clone was counted a single time. The chain combines TRBV9 with TRBJ1-1, with D hard to call. Germline CDR1 reads SGDLS; CDR2 reads YYNGEE. V lost 3 bases and J 1 base, leaving 10 bases between the germline ends. CDR3 length: 14 amino acids. DNA for the CDR3: TGTGCCAGCAGCGCCGAGGCCACGAACACTGAAGCTTTCTTT. This encodes CASSAEATNTEAFF.

This rearrangement joins TRBV7-2 to TRBJ2-7, with TRBD1 as a possible D gene (6 bases). The CDR3 loop spans 12 amino acids. The germline V gene encodes CDR1 SGHTA and CDR2 FQGNSA. Trimming took off 5 bases at V and 3 bases at J, with 8 bases between the two ends. The CDR3 DNA is TGTGCCAGCAGCCAACAGGGCTACGAGCAGTACTTC. Translation gives CASSQQGYEQYF.

This chain links TRBV6-1 with TRBJ1-2; D is uncertain. CDR3 length: 15 residues. Germline-derived CDR1 and CDR2 are MNHNS and SASEGT. Trimming took off 1 base at V and 4 bases at J, with 13 bases between the two ends. In DNA form, the CDR3 reads TGTGCCAGCAGTGAAGGGACGGGCCGGGGCTATGGCTACACCTTC. Protein sequence: CASSEGTGRGYGYTF.

The V gene is TRBV12-5, the J gene TRBJ1-6; 9 bases are a match to TRBD1. This CDR3 spans 16 amino acids. Germline CDR1 is LGHNT and CDR2 is FRNRAP. With V trimmed by 5 bases and J by 7 bases, 9 bases remained unmatched. In DNA form, the CDR3 reads TGTGCTAGTGGTGTGGACAGGGGAGATCAAAATTCACCCCTCCACTTT. This sequence encodes CASGVDRGDQNSPLHF.

V and J are TRBV2 and TRBJ2-1; 8 bases fit TRBD2. This CDR3 has 15 amino acids. With V trimmed by 6 bases and J by 7 bases, 11 bases remained unmatched. The germline gives CDR1 SNHLY, CDR2 FYNNEI. The CDR3 bases are TGTGCCAGCAGGCCTCAGCGGGGGTATGCGAATGAGCAGTTCTTC. Protein product: CASRPQRGYANEQFF.

This chain links TRBV11-2 with TRBJ2-4; D is ambiguous. Germline V gives CDR1 SGHAT, CDR2 FQNNGV. This CDR3 spans 13 amino acids. Trimming left V 2 bases short and J 9 bases short, with 11 bases between. For the CDR3, the DNA is TGTGCCAGCAGCTTAAACAGCATCGGCATTCAGTACTTC. Translated: CASSLNSIGIQYF.

The chain joins TRBV7-9 to TRBJ1-2; D ambiguous. The CDR3 is 14 amino acids. Germline loops: CDR1 SEHNR, CDR2 FQNEAQ (reference sequence). Trimming stripped 1 base from V and 3 bases from J, with 9 bases between. The CDR3 DNA reads as TGTGCCAGCAGCTTAGGCCAGGCTTACTATGGCTACACCTTC. Its protein is CASSLGQAYYGYTF.

V gene TRBV4-2 combines with J gene TRBJ1-2; 9 positions agree with TRBD1. Germline V gene sequence: CDR1 LGHNA, CDR2 YNFKEQ. The junction had 7 bases not matched to a gene; V was cut back by 4 bases and J by 7 bases. This CDR3 contains 14 residues. CDR3 protein: CASSLTGTGIGYTF. In DNA form, the CDR3 reads TGTGCCAGCAGCCTAACCGGGACAGGGATTGGCTACACCTTC.

V gene TRBV9 combines with J gene TRBJ1-2; no reliable D call. The CDR3 is 16 amino acids. CDR1 and CDR2 (germline): SGDLS, YYNGEE. The V gene lost 3 bases and the J gene lost 8 bases, with 23 bases spanning the gap. For the CDR3, the DNA is TGTGCCAGCAGCGCCGAGGTGAGACCTACCGCTGGGGGCTACACCTTC. Its protein product is CASSAEVRPTAGGYTF.

CDR3 DNA: TGTGCCAGCAGCTTAGATCCCCAGGGTGCGCTCTACGAGCAGTACTTC. It translates to CASSLDPQGALYEQYF. The chain recombines TRBV11-2 with TRBJ2-7; D is possibly TRBD1 (5 bases). V dropped 0 bases and J dropped 3 bases, with 15 bases sitting between them. Germline V CDR1 and CDR2: SGHAT, FQNNGV. The length of the CDR3 is 16 residues.

The chain recombines TRBV20-1 with TRBJ2-7; 10 nucleotides line up with TRBD1. This CDR3 has 14 residues. The germline V gene encodes CDR1 DFQATT and CDR2 SNEGSKA (reference sequence). Trimming removed 3 bases from V and 7 bases from J; junction bases left unmatched: 9. The CDR3 DNA reads as TGCAGTGCTAGTCGGAAGGGGACAGGGGATGAGCAGTACTTC. Its protein is CSASRKGTGDEQYF.

This chain links TRBV4-1 with TRBJ1-3; the match to TRBD1 covers 8 bases. This CDR3 has 15 amino acids. With V trimmed by 1 base and J by 8 bases, 7 bases remained unmatched. Germline values: CDR1 MGHRA, CDR2 YSYEKL. The DNA for the CDR3 is TGCGCCAGCAGCCAAGGGCCAGGGGGCCGTCACACCATATATTTT. It yields the protein CASSQGPGGRHTIYF.

The CDR3 protein is CASSPRGEKLFF. CDR3 sequence (DNA): TGTGCCAGCAGTCCCCGGGGAGAAAAACTGTTTTTT. This sequence joins TRBV6-5 and TRBJ1-4; D call uncertain. Germline V gives CDR1 MNHEY, CDR2 SVGAGI. Trimming took off 5 bases at V and 8 bases at J, with 9 bases between the two ends. The CDR3 extends over 12 amino acids.

This clone was counted once. The chain joins TRBV6-5 to TRBJ2-3, with D tentatively TRBD2 (5 bases). Germline-derived CDR1 and CDR2 are MNHEY and SVGAGI. The V and J ends lost 7 bases and 2 bases respectively, with 13 bases between them. The CDR3 is made up of 14 amino acids. The CDR3 loop reads CASKPGWDTDTQYF. The CDR3 DNA follows: TGTGCCAGCAAACCGGGGTGGGACACAGATACGCAGTATTTT.

J is TRBJ2-2 and V is TRBV7-2; D unresolved. Germline V gives CDR1 SGHTA, CDR2 FQGNSA. This CDR3 comprises 12 residues. Trimming took off 2 bases at V and 6 bases at J, with 4 bases between the two ends. In DNA, the CDR3 is TGTGCCAGCAGCTTAATCTCCGGGGAGCTGTTTTTT. This encodes CASSLISGELFF. Variable domain in full (rest from reference TRBV7-2 and TRBJ2-2): GAGVSQSPSNKVTEKGKDVELRCDPISGHTALYWYRQSLGQGLEFLIYFQGNSAPDKSGLPSDRFSAERTGGSVSTLTIQRTQQEDSAVYLCASSLISGELFFGEGSRLTVL.

V and J are TRBV29-1 and TRBJ1-2; D gene uncertain. Trimming left V 3 bases short and J 4 bases short, with 6 bases between. The CDR3 is 11 residues long. Germline V gives CDR1 SQVTM, CDR2 ANQGSEA. CDR3 DNA: TGCAGCGTTGACGTCGGCTATGGCTACACCTTC. It yields the protein CSVDVGYGYTF.

J is TRBJ2-6 and V is TRBV9, with D uncertain. Trimming took 2 bases from V and 2 from J, leaving 5 bases between them. The CDR3 has 14 residues. CDR1 SGDLS and CDR2 YYNGEE come from the germline V gene. The CDR3 DNA reads as TGTGCCAGCAGCGTTACTACTGGGGCCAACGTCCTGACTTTC. Protein product: CASSVTTGANVLTF.

The V and J genes are TRBV2 and TRBJ1-5; 7 nucleotides line up with TRBD1. The CDR3 contains 12 residues. Germline V lookup: CDR1 SNHLY, CDR2 FYNNEI. Unmatched junction bases numbered 4, after V lost 7 bases and J lost 7 bases. CDR3 in amino acids: CASKGALQPQHF. The CDR3 nucleotides are TGTGCCAGCAAGGGGGCATTGCAGCCCCAGCATTTT.